This T cell receptor (beta chain) was profiled in a study of CD8+CD57+ T cells in acquired aplastic anemia. Study context: Sorted CD4+ and CD8+ cells yielded DNA averaging around 3.2 ug. Among healthy donors, CD4+ cells averaged approximately 10 million reads.

This clonotype was counted ten times or more. No antigen is known for it. TCR beta VDJ and CDR3 profiling used genomic DNA as template. TCRdb redid the calling of the reads with MiXCR, one entry per CDR3 protein. The sample records about 400,000 distinct CDR3 sequences, 55% to 70% being singletons. Findings of the study overall: Controls did not differ significantly from patients in CD8+ Simpson's diversity. Overlap between patients and controls comprised just under 30 CD8+ CDR3 sequences.

Germline V gene sequence: CDR1 LGHDT, CDR2 YNNKEL (reference sequence). The CDR3 is 13 amino acids. V gave up 0 bases and J gave up 6 bases, with 7 bases separating them. The sequenced sample was sorted CD4+, CD8+, or CD8+CD57+ T cells (not recorded which) from PBMCs. This clonotype originated in a human donor in good health, serving as a control. The chain couples TRBV3-1 to TRBJ2-3, with no clear D. The CDR3 DNA sequence: TGTGCCAGCAGCCAAGATTCCAGGGATACGCAGTATTTT. It encodes CASSQDSRDTQYF.